Shown below are 8 T cell receptor beta chains from a single sample sequenced in a study of CD8 T cells in Susac syndrome. RNA amounts of roughly 0.45 to 1 ug underwent reverse transcription with random hexamers. TCRdb re-called the immunoSEQ multiplex PCR reads with MiXCR, one entry per CDR3 protein. The data show roughly 200,000 distinct CDR3 sequences, approximately 94% seen once. The source material was CD4+ T cells from PBMCs. The receptors come from a human donor with multiple sclerosis.

The CDR3 is CASKDSPNQPQHF. The CDR3 DNA follows: TGTGCCAGCAAGGACAGTCCGAACCAGCCCCAGCATTTT. V is TRBV27 and J is TRBJ1-5, with D maybe TRBD1 (6 bases). The ends were cut back, 7 bases at V and 7 bases at J, with 14 bases in the middle. This CDR3 comprises 13 residues. From germline, CDR1 is MNHEY and CDR2 SMNVEV (reference sequence).

The chain carries TRBV12-3 or TRBV12-4 and TRBJ2-1; the D is unclear. Trimming took off 5 bases at V and 10 bases at J, with 12 bases between the two ends. This CDR3 spans 12 amino acids. DNA of the CDR3: TGTGCCAGCAGTCCCCAACGCATCGAGCAGTTCTTC. Residues: CASSPQRIEQFF.

The chain combines TRBV2 with TRBJ2-2; TRBD2 is a possible D gene (6 bases). The germline V gene encodes CDR1 SNHLY and CDR2 FYNNEI. V was trimmed by 3 bases and J by 1 base, leaving 9 bases between them. The CDR3 totals 15 residues. CDR3 nucleotide sequence: TGTGCCAGCAGTGAGGAGCGGGTGAACACCGGGGAGCTGTTTTTT. Encoded protein: CASSEERVNTGELFF.

The chain couples TRBV25-1 to TRBJ1-1; D call uncertain. The CDR3 runs 12 residues. Germline CDR1 is MGHDK and CDR2 is SYGVNS. V lost 9 bases and J lost 0, with 8 bases in between. This CDR3 is CASQRLNTEAFF. The CDR3 DNA reads TGTGCCAGTCAGAGGTTGAACACTGAAGCTTTCTTT.

This chain joins TRBV4-1 and TRBJ2-2; TRBD1 matches 7 bases. The germline V gene encodes CDR1 MGHRA and CDR2 YSYEKL. V dropped 3 bases and J dropped 3; count of bases not matched to a gene: 7. The CDR3 has 16 residues. CDR3 loop: CASSQEGGIDTGELFF. The CDR3 nucleotides read TGCGCCAGCAGCCAGGAAGGGGGCATAGACACCGGGGAGCTGTTTTTT.

The rearrangement joins TRBV9 to TRBJ1-1; D uncertain. The germline V and J ends were trimmed by 0 bases and 1 base, with 4 bases remaining between them. This CDR3 has 13 amino acids. The germline CDR1 and CDR2 sequences are SGDLS and YYNGEE. The CDR3 bases are TGTGCCAGCAGCGTAGAGGGGAACACTGAAGCTTTCTTT. It codes for CASSVEGNTEAFF.

The DNA of the CDR3 is TGTGCCAGCAGTACCCGAAATCAGCCCCAGCATTTT. It specifies CASSTRNQPQHF. The chain employs TRBV28 and TRBJ1-5, with D unresolved. Germline assignment: CDR1 MDHEN and CDR2 SYDVKM. V was pared by 5 bases and J by 4 bases, with 6 bases between. CDR3 size: 12 residues. Filled out from reference TRBV28 and TRBJ1-5, the complete variable domain reads DVKVTQSSRYLVKRTGEKVFLECVQDMDHENMFWYRQDPGLGLRLIYFSYDVKMKEKGDIPEGYSVSREKKERFSLILESASTNQTSMYLCASSTRNQPQHFGDGTRLSIL.

This sequence joins TRBV12-3 or TRBV12-4 and TRBJ2-7, with D unclear. CDR3 length equals 15 residues. The ends were cut back, 2 bases at V and 2 bases at J, with 13 bases in the middle. Here the CDR3 DNA reads TGTGCCAGCAGTTTATCCGCGCTAGGGACCTACGAGCAGTACTTC. It translates to CASSLSALGTYEQYF.